The 4 T cell receptor beta chains reported below all come from one sample, sequenced in a study of shared clonotypes between healthy human individuals. Sequenced by immunoSEQ multiplex PCR; TCRdb stores in-frame clones only, minus some. The table lists 2,100,000 or so clones, approximately 96% of them singletons. The specimen sequenced was naive CD4+ T cells sorted from blood. As to subset: CD45RA+ positively selected. Receptor source: a young man in good health.

J is TRBJ1-4 and V is TRBV7-9; no firm D call. This CDR3 comprises 15 residues. Germline CDR1 and CDR2: SEHNR and FQNEAQ (reference sequence). Trimming left V 0 bases short and J 4 bases short, with 9 bases between. The DNA for the CDR3 is TGTGCCAGCAGCTTAGCAAAAGGGAGTAATGAAAAACTGTTTTTT. Its translation: CASSLAKGSNEKLFF.

This chain links TRBV7-6 with TRBJ2-7; D call uncertain. Germline V gives CDR1 SGHVS, CDR2 FNYEAQ. Trimming shortened V by 0 bases and J by 6 bases, and 9 bases separated the two germline ends. This CDR3 is 13 amino acids long. CDR3 protein: CASSLADIGEQYF. The CDR3 bases are TGTGCCAGCAGCTTAGCTGACATAGGCGAGCAGTACTTC.

The gene calls are TRBV7-9 and TRBJ2-1; D is perhaps TRBD2 (5 bases). The length of the CDR3 is 14 residues. From germline, CDR1 is SEHNR and CDR2 FQNEAQ (reference sequence). V lost 3 bases to trimming and J lost 1 base, with 7 bases between them. CDR3 DNA: TGTGCCAGCAGCTTTCCGGGGTCCTACAATGAGCAGTTCTTC. As protein: CASSFPGSYNEQFF.

The chain employs TRBV30 and TRBJ1-6; D is perhaps TRBD1 (6 bases). The CDR3 has 15 residues. Germline V CDR1 and CDR2: GTSNPN, SVGIG (reference sequence). The V and J ends lost 5 bases and 0 bases respectively, with 11 bases between them. The CDR3 loop is CAWYNRDSYNSPLHF. The CDR3 DNA is TGTGCCTGGTACAACAGGGACTCCTATAATTCACCCCTCCACTTT. The full variable domain, completed using reference TRBV30 and TRBJ1-6, is SQTIHQWPATLVQPVGSPLSLECTVEGTSNPNLYWYRQAAGRGLQLLFYSVGIGQISSEVPQNLSASRPQDRQFILSSKKLLLSDSGFYLCAWYNRDSYNSPLHFGNGTRLTVT.